This T cell receptor (beta chain) was profiled in a study of blood T cell repertoires in COVID-19. Study-level information: From the United States, Italy and Spain came samples of acute and convalescent COVID-19.

This clone was observed a handful of times. Some clones are missing from TCRdb's copy, which holds only in-frame ones; the method was immunoSEQ multiplex PCR. The sample records approximately 230,000 clones, around 80% being singletons. This CDR3 spans 15 amino acids. CDR1 and CDR2 from the germline V gene are MNHNY and SVGAGI (reference sequence). Losses at the gene ends were 5 bases for V and 4 bases for J; bases not matched to a gene: 6. V gene TRBV6-6 combines with J gene TRBJ1-4; 8 bases agree with TRBD1. Sequencing was done on a sample of peripheral blood. The source is a woman in her thirties or forties with active or convalescent COVID-19. CDR3 in amino acids: CASSNQGAVNEKLFF. DNA of the CDR3: TGTGCCAGCAGTAACCAGGGGGCCGTTAATGAAAAACTGTTTTTT.